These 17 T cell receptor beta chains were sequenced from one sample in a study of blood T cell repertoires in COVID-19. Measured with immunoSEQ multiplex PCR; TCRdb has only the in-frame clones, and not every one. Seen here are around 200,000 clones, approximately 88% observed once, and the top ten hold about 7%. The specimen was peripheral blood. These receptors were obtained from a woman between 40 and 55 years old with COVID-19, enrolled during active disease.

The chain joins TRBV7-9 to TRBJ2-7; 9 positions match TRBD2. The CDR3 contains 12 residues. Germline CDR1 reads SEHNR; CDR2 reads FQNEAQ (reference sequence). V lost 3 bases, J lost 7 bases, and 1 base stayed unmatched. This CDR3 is CASSFAGGEQYF. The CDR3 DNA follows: TGTGCCAGCAGCTTCGCGGGAGGGGAGCAGTACTTC.

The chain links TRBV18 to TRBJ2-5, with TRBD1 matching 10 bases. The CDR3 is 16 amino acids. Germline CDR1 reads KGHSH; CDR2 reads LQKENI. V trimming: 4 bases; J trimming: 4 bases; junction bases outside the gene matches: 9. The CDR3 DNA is TGTGCCAGCTCACAACCCCCGGACAGGGGGTCAGAGACCCAGTACTTC. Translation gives CASSQPPDRGSETQYF.

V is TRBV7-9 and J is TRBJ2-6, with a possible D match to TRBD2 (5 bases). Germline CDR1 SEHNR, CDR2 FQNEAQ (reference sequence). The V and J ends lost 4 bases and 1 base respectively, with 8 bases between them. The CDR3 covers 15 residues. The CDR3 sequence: CASSSRESGANVLTF. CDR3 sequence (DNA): TGTGCCAGCAGCTCTAGGGAGTCTGGGGCCAACGTCCTGACTTTC.

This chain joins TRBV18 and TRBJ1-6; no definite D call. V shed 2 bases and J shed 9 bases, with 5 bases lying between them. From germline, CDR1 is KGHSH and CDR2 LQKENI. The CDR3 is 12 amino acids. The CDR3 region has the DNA TGTGCCAGCTCACCATCAGGTTCACCCCTCCACTTT. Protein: CASSPSGSPLHF.

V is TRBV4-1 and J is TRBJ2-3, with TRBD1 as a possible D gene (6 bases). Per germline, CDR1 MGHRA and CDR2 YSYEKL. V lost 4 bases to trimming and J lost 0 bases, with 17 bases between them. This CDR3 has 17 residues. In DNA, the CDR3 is TGCGCCAGCAGCCCCGATTCGAGGACAGCTAGCACAGATACGCAGTATTTT. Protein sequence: CASSPDSRTASTDTQYF.

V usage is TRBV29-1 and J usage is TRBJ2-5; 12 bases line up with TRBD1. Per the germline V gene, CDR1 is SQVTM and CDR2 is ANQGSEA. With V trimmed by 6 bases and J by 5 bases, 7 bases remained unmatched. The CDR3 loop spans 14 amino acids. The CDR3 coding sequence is TGCAGCGTCATGGGACAGGGGGCGCGTGAGACCCAGTACTTC. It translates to CSVMGQGARETQYF.

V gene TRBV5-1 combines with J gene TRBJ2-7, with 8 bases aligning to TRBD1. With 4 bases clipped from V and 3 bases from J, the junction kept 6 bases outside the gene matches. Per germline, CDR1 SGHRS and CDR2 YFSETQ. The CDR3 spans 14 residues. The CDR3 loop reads CASSPGTGNYEQYF. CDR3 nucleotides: TGCGCCAGCAGCCCTGGGACAGGAAACTACGAGCAGTACTTC. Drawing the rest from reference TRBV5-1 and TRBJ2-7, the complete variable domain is KAGVTQTPRYLIKTRGQQVTLSCSPISGHRSVSWYQQTPGQGLQFLFEYFSETQRNKGNFPGRFSGRQFSNSRSEMNVSTLELGDSALYLCASSPGTGNYEQYFGPGTRLTVT.

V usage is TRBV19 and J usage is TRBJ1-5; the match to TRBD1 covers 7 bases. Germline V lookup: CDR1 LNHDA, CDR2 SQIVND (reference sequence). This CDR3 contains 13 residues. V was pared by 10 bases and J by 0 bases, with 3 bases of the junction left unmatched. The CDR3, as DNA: TGTGCCACCGGGACAGATAGCAATCAGCCCCAGCATTTT. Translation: CATGTDSNQPQHF.

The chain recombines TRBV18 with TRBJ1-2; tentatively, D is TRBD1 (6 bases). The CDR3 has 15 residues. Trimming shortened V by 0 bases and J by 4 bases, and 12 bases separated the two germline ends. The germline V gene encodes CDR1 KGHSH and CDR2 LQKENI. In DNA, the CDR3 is TGTGCCAGCTCACCACCTCGGGGGGCCGGCTATGGCTACACCTTC. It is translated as CASSPPRGAGYGYTF.

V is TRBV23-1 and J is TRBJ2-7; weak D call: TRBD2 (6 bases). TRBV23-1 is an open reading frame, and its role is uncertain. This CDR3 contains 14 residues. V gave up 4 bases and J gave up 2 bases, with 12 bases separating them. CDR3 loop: CASSLGGSPYEQYF. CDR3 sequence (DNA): TGCGCCAGCAGTCTGGGGGGAAGCCCCTACGAGCAGTACTTC.

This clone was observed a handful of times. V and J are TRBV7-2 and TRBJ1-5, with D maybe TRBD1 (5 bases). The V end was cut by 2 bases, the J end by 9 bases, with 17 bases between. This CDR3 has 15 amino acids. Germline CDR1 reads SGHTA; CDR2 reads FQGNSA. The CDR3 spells CASSLSTGGRRPQHF. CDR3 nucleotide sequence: TGTGCCAGCAGCTTAAGTACGGGGGGGAGGCGGCCCCAGCATTTT. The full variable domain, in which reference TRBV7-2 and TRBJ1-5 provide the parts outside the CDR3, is GAGVSQSPSNKVTEKGKDVELRCDPISGHTALYWYRQSLGQGLEFLIYFQGNSAPDKSGLPSDRFSAERTGGSVSTLTIQRTQQEDSAVYLCASSLSTGGRRPQHFGDGTRLSIL.

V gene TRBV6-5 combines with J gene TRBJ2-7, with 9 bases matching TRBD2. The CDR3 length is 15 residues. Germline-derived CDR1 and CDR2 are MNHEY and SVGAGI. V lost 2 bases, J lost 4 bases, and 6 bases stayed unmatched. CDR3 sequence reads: CASSYPSGRSYEQYF. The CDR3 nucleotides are TGTGCCAGCAGTTACCCAAGCGGGAGGAGTTACGAGCAGTACTTC.

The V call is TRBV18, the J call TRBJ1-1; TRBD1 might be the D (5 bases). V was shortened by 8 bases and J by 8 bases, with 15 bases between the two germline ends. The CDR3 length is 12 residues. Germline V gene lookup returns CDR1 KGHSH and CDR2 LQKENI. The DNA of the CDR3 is TGTGCCAGCCGGCAGGGATCCCAAGAAGCTTTCTTT. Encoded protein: CASRQGSQEAFF.

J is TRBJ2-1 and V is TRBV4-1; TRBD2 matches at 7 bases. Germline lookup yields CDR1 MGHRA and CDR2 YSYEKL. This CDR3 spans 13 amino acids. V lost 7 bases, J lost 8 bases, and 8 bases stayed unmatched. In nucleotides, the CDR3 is TGCGCCAGCACAGCAGCGGGAAGGGATGAGCAGTTCTTC. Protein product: CASTAAGRDEQFF.

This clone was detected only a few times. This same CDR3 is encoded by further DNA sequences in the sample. CDR3 DNA sequence: TGTGCCACCAGCAGAAAGACAGGGGAGCACACCATATATTTT. It encodes CATSRKTGEHTIYF. The chain recombines TRBV15 with TRBJ1-3; 8 positions agree with TRBD1. The CDR3 sequence is 14 residues long. With V trimmed by 2 bases and J by 8 bases, 5 bases remained unmatched. Germline V gene data show CDR1 as LNHNV and CDR2 as YYDKDF (reference sequence).

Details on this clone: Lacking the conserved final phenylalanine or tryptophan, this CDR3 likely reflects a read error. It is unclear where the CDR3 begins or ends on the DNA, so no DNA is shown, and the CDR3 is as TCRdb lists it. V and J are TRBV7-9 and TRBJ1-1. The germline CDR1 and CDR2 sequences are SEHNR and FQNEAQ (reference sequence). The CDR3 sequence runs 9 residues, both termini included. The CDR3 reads CASSPLLFL.

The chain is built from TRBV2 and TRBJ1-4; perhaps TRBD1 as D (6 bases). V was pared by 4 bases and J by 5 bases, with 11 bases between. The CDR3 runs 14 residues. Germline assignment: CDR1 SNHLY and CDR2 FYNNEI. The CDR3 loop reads CASSVAGVNEKLFF. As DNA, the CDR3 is TGTGCCAGCAGTGTAGCAGGGGTGAATGAAAAACTGTTTTTT.